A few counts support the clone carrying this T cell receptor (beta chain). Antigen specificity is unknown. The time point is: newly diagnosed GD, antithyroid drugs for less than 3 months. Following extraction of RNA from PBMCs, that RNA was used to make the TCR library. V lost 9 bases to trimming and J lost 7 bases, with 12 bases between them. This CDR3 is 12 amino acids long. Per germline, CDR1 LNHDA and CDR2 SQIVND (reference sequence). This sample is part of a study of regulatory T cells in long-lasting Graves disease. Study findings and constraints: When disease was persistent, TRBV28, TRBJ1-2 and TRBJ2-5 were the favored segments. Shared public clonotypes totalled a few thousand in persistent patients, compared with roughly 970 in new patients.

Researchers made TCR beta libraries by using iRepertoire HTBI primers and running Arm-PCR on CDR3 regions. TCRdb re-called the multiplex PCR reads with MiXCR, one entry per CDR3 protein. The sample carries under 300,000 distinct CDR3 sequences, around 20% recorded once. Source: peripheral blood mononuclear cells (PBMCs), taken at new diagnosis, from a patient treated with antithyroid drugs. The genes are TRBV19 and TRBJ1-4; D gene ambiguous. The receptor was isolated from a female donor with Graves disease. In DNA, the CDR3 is TGTGCCAGCACCTCCATCGGTGAAAAACTGTTTTTT. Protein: CASTSIGEKLFF.